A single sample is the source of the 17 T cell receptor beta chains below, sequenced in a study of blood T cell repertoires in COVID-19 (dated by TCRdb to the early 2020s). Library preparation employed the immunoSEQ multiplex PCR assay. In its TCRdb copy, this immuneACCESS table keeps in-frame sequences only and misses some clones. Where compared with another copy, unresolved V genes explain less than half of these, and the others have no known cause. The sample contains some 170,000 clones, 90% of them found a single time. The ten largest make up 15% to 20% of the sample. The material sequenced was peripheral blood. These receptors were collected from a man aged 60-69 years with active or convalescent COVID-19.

CDR3 in DNA: TGCGCCAGCAGCCTTGGTGTAGGGGGCGCCTCCTATAATTCACCCCTCCACTTT. It encodes CASSLGVGGASYNSPLHF. The chain couples TRBV5-1 to TRBJ1-6, with 7 bases that match TRBD1. From germline, CDR1 is SGHRS and CDR2 YFSETQ. V lost 4 bases to trimming and J lost 0 bases; unmatched junction nucleotides: 10. The CDR3 contains 18 residues.

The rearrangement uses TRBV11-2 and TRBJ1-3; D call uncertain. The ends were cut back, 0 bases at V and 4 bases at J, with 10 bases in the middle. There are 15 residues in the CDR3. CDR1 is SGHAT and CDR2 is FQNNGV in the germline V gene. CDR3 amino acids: CASSLDFGSGNTIYF. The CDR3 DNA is TGTGCCAGCAGCTTAGATTTCGGGTCGGGAAACACCATATATTTT.

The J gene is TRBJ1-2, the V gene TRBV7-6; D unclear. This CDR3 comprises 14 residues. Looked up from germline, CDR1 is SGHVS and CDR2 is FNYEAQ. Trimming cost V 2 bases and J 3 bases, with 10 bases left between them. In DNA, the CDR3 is TGTGCCAGCAGCTTAAACGATGGAGACTATGGCTACACCTTC. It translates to CASSLNDGDYGYTF.

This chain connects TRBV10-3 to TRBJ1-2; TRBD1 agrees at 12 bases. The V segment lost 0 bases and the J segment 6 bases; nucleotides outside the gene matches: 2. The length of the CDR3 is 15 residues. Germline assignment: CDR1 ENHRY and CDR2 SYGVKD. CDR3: CAISESGTGGDGYTF. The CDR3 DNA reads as TGTGCCATCAGTGAGTCCGGGACAGGGGGCGATGGCTACACCTTC.

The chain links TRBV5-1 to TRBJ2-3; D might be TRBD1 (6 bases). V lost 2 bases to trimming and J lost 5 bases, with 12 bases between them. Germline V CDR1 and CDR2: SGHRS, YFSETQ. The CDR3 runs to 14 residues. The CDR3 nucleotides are TGCGCCAGCAGCTTACAGGGTTCCAAAGATACGCAGTATTTT. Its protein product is CASSLQGSKDTQYF.

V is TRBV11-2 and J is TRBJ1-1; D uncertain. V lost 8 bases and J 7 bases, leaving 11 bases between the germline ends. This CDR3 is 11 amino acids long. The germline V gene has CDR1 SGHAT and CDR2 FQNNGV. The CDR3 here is CASVIRVEAFF. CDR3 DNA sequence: TGTGCCAGCGTTATTCGCGTTGAAGCTTTCTTT.

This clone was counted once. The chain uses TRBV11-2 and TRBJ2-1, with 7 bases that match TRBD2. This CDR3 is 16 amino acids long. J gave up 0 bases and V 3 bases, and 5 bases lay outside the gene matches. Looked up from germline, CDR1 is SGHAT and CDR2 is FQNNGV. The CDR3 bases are TGTGCCAGCAGCTTTCTAGCGGTACTCTCCTACAATGAGCAGTTCTTC. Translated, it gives CASSFLAVLSYNEQFF. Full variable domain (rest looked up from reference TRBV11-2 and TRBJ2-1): EAGVAQSPRYKIIEKRQSVAFWCNPISGHATLYWYQQILGQGPKLLIQFQNNGVVDDSQLPKDRFSAERLKGVDSTLKIQPAKLEDSAVYLCASSFLAVLSYNEQFFGPGTRLTVL.

The CDR3 loop reads CASSQTFTTGMNTEAFF. In DNA, the CDR3 is TGCGCCAGCAGCCAAACCTTCACGACAGGAATGAACACTGAAGCTTTCTTT. The J gene is TRBJ1-1, the V gene TRBV5-1; perhaps TRBD1 as D (6 bases). Germline V gene sequence: CDR1 SGHRS, CDR2 YFSETQ. The CDR3 totals 17 residues. The V gene lost 4 bases and the J gene lost 0 bases, with 19 bases spanning the gap.

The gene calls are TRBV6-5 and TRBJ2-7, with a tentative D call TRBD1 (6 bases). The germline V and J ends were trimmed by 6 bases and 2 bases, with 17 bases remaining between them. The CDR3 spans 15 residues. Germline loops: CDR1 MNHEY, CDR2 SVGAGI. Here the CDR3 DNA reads TGTGCCAGCAGCCCCGACAGGTATTCGACCTACGAGCAGTACTTC. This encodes CASSPDRYSTYEQYF.

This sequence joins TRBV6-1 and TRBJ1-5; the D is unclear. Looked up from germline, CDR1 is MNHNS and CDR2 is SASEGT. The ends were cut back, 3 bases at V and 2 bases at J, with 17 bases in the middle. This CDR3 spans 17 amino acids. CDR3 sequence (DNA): TGTGCCAGCAGTGAGTGGGGTGGGAGGGTTGGCAATCAGCCCCAGCATTTT. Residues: CASSEWGGRVGNQPQHF.

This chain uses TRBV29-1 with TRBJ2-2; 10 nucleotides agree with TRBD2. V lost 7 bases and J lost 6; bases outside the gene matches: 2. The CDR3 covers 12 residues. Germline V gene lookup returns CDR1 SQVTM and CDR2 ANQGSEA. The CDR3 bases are TGCAGCGCCCTAGCGGGAGCCGGGGAGCTGTTTTTT. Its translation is CSALAGAGELFF.

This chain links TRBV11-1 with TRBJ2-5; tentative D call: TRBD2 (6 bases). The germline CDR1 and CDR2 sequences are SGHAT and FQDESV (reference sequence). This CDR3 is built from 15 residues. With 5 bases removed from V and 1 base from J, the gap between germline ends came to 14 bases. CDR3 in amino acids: CASSTSGPVQETQYF. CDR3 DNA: TGTGCCAGCAGCACGAGCGGGCCGGTCCAAGAGACCCAGTACTTC.

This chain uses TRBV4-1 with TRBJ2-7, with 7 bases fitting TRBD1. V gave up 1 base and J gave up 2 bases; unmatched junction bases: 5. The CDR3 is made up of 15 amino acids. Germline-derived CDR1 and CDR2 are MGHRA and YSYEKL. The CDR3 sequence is CASSQGTGDPYEQYF. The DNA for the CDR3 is TGCGCCAGCAGCCAAGGGACAGGCGACCCCTACGAGCAGTACTTC.

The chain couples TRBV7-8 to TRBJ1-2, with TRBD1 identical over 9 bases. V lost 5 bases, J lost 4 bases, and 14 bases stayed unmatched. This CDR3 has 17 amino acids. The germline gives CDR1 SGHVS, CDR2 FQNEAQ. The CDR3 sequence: CASSRGPNRGHGYGYTF. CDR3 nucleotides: TGTGCCAGCAGCAGAGGCCCCAACAGGGGGCATGGCTATGGCTACACCTTC.

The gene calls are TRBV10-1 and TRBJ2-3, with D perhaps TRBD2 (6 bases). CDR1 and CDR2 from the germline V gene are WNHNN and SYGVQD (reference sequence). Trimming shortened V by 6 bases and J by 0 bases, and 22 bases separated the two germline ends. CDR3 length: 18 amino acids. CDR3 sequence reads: CASSPWDGRSYSTDTQYF. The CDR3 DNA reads TGCGCCAGCAGCCCCTGGGACGGGAGATCCTATAGCACAGATACGCAGTATTTT.

The CDR3 DNA follows: TGTGCCAGCAGCTTTCCGAGTTCCTGGACTGAAGCTTTCTTT. Protein sequence: CASSFPSSWTEAFF. The chain couples TRBV7-9 to TRBJ1-1, with no clear D. The CDR3 length is 14 residues. The germline gives CDR1 SEHNR, CDR2 FQNEAQ (reference sequence). Trimming removed 3 bases from V and 5 bases from J, with 13 bases in between.

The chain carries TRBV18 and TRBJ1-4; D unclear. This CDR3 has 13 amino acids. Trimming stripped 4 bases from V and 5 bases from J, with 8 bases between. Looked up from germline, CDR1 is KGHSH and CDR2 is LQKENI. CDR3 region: CASSLEGNEKLFF. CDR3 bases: TGTGCCAGCTCACTCGAGGGAAATGAAAAACTGTTTTTT.